A selection of T cell receptor beta chains follows, all from one sample in a study of chemoradiotherapy in HPV16-positive cancers. This table comes from immunoSEQ multiplex PCR, and its TCRdb copy is limited to in-frame clones, with some not included. The data show about 4,700 clones, with more than 60% seen just once and approximately 5% held by the top ten. The input for sequencing was tumor tissue, taken from a patient who underwent chemoradiotherapy. The receptors stem from a human donor with HPV-associated anogenital cancer. CDR3s include the opening cysteine and the closing phenylalanine or tryptophan.

TRBJ1-6 | TRBV9 | CASSARWLNSPLHF
TRBJ1-1 | TRBV10-2 | CASSEFAGGGTNTEAFF
TRBJ1-2 | TRBV13 | CASSKQNYGYTF
TRBJ2-5 | TRBV7-9 | CASSSLGVDSETQYF
TRBJ1-2 | TRBV5-5 | CASSSQWRGSYGYTF
TRBJ2-7 | TRBV19 | CASTPRAGGDFYEQYF
TRBJ2-1 | TRBV7-9 | CASSSEDRAQFF
TRBJ2-1 | TRBV6-1 | CASSVAGTGGFHEQFF
TRBJ1-2 | TRBV27 | CASSHRDRLNYGYTF
TRBJ2-1 | TRBV15 | CATSRDWGEQFF
TRBJ1-4 | TRBV30 | CAWRKGPRPNEKLFF
TRBJ1-4 | TRBV6-5 | CASSYTGREKLFF
TRBJ2-7 | TRBV6-1 | CASILREGSWEQYF
TRBJ1-5 | TRBV10-3 | CAISEQGRDNQPQHF
TRBJ2-6 | TRBV7-1 | CASSTADRGQSRANVLTF
TRBJ1-4 | TRBV5-1 | CASSSTTTNEKLFF
TRBJ1-2 | TRBV5-5 | CASSLAFRGQDGYTF
TRBJ2-7 | TRBV2 | CASRRATAYEQYF
TRBJ1-4 | TRBV5-4 | CASSYGTDATNEKLFF
TRBJ1-2 | TRBV6-5 | CASRLQPNYGYTF
TRBJ1-1 | TRBV29-1 | CSVLPFSGGDTEAFF
TRBJ2-2 | TRBV21-1 | CASSKSRTSGEGGTGELFF
TRBJ2-1 | TRBV10-2 | CASRVAGGPGGEQFF
TRBJ1-5 | TRBV6-6 | CASSSGTALPQHF
TRBJ1-1 | TRBV2 | CASSADLNTEAFF
TRBJ2-7 | TRBV4-2 | CASSQVGAPYTLQNYEQYF